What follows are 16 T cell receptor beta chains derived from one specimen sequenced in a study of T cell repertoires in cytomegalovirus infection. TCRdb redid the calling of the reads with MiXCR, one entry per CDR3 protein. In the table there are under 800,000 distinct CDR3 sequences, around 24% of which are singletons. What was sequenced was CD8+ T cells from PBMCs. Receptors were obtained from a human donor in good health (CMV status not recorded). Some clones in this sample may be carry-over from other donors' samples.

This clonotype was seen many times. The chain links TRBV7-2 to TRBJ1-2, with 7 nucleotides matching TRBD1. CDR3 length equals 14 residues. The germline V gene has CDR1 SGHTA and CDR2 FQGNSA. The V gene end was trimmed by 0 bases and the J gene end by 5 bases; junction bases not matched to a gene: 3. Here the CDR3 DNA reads TGTGCCAGCAGCTTAGCCCAGGGGGATTATGGCTACACCTTC. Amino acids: CASSLAQGDYGYTF.

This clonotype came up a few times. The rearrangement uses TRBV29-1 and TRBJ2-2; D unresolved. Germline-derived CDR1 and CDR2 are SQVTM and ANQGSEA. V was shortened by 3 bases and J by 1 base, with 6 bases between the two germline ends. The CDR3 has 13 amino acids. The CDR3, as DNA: TGCAGCGTTGAGCGTCTGAACACCGGGGAGCTGTTTTTT. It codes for CSVERLNTGELFF.

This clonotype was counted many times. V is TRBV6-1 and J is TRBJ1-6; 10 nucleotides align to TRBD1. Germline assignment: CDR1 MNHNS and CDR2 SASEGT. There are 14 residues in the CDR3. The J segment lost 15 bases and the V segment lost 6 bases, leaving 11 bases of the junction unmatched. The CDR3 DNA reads TGTGCCAGCAGACCGGGACAGGGGAATTTCAACCTCCACTTT. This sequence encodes CASRPGQGNFNLHF.

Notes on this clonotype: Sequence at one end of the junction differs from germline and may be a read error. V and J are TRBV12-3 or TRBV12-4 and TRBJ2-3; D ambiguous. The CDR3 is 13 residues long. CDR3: CASKTLSTNTQYF. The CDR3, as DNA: TGTGCCAGCAAAACCCTTAGCACAAATACGCAGTATTTT.

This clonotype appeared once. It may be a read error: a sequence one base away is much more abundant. The DNA of the CDR3 is TGTGCCAGCAGCCCGCCTGGACGCGGGGATGAGCAGTTCTTC. Its protein is CASSPPGRGDEQFF. The genes are TRBV11-3 and TRBJ2-1; D is possibly TRBD2 (6 bases). Germline CDR1 SGHNT, CDR2 YENEEA. There are 14 residues in the CDR3. V was trimmed by 5 bases and J by 8 bases, leaving 16 bases between them.

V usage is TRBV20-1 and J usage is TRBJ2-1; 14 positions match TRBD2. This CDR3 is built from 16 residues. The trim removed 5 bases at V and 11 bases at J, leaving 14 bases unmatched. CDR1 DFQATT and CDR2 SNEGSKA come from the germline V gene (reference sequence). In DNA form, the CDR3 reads TGCAGTGCTGGGGGACTAGCGGGGGCCTCATTGAATAAGCAGTTCTTC. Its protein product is CSAGGLAGASLNKQFF.

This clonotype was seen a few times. The CDR3, as DNA: TGCAGCGTTGACCCGACTAGCGGGGGGGCCGCGGATACGCAGTATTTT. Protein: CSVDPTSGGAADTQYF. V gene TRBV29-1 combines with J gene TRBJ2-3, with 14 positions matching TRBD2. This CDR3 comprises 16 residues. V shed 3 bases, J shed 6 bases, and the junction held 8 bases outside the gene matches. Germline CDR1 and CDR2: SQVTM and ANQGSEA.

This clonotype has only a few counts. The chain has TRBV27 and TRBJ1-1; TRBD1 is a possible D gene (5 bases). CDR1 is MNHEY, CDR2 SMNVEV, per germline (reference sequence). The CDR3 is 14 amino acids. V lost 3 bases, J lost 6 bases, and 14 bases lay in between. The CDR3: CASSFGTARAEAFF. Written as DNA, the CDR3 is TGTGCCAGCAGTTTCGGGACCGCCCGGGCTGAAGCTTTCTTT.

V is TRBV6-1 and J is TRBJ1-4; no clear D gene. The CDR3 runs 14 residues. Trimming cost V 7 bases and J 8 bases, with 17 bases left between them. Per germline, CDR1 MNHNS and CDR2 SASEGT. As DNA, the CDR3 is TGTGCCAGCACCGGAGCCCCCGGAGGGGAAAAACTGTTTTTT. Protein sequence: CASTGAPGGEKLFF.

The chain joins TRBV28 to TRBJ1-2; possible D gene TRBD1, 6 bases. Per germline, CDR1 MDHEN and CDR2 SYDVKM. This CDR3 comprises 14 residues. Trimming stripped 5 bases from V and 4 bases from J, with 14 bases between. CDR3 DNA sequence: TGTGCCAGCAGTAGAGTGACAGGCTTCTATGGCTACACCTTC. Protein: CASSRVTGFYGYTF.

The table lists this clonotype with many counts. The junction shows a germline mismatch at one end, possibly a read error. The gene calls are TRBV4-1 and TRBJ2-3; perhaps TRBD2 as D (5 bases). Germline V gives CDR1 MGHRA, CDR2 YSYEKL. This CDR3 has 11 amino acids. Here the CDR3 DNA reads TGCGCCAGCAGCCAAGATCAGGAGCGGCATTTT. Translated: CASSQDQERHF.

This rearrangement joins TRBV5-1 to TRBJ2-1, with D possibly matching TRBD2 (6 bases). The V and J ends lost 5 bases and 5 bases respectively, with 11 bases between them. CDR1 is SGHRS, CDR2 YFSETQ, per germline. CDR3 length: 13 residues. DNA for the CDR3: TGCGCCAGCAGACATTCGGGGGACAATGAGCAGTTCTTC. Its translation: CASRHSGDNEQFF.

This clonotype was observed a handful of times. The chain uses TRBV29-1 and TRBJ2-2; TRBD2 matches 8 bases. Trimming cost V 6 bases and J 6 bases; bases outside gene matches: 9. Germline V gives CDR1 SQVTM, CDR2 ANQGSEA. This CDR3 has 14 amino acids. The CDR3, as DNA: TGCAGCGTGACCGGGACTAGTGCGTCCGGGGAGCTGTTTTTT. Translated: CSVTGTSASGELFF.

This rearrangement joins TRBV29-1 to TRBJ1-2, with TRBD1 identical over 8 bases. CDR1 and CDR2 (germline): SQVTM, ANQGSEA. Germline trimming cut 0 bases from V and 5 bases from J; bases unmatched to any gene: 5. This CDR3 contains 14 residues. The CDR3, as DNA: TGCAGCGTTGAAGAAGGGGACAGGAGGTATGGCTACACCTTC. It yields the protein CSVEEGDRRYGYTF.

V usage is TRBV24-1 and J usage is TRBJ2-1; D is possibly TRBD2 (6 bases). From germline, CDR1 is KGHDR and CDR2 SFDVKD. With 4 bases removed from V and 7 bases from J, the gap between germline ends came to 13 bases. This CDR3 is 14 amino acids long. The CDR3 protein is CATSDAGTRNEQFF. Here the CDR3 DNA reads TGTGCCACCAGTGACGCCGGGACTCGGAATGAGCAGTTCTTC.

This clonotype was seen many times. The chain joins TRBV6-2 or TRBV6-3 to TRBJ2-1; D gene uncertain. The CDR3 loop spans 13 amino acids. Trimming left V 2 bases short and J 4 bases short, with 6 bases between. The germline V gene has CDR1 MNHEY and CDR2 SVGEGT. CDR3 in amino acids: CASSYVSYNEQFF. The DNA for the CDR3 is TGTGCCAGCAGTTACGTTTCTTACAATGAGCAGTTCTTC.